This T cell receptor (beta chain) was obtained from a study of shared T cell receptors in the human thymus. This CDR3 contains 15 residues. Trimming removed 3 bases from V and 0 bases from J; junction bases left unmatched: 3. The germline CDR1 and CDR2 sequences are KGHSH and LQKENI. Repertoires were generated with immunoSEQ multiplex PCR, while TCRdb's copy carries only in-frame clones and drops some. The sample lists hundreds of thousands of clones; 80% to 90% were seen once. These data were also filed under a second study, of human thymus T cells. As that report states: From resections taken during corrective heart surgery, the thymus tissue was obtained. Gene usage for V and J segments appeared biased in thymic and blood repertoires. Related research examined unrelated individuals and reported that their thymic repertoires overlapped highly.

Sequencing was done on a sample of thymocytes. The TCR comes from a boy under three years old with a congenital heart defect. The chain has TRBV18 and TRBJ2-5; 8 bases fit TRBD1. The CDR3 region is CASSPDRAYQETQYF. In DNA, the CDR3 is TGTGCCAGCTCACCGGACAGGGCGTACCAAGAGACCCAGTACTTC.